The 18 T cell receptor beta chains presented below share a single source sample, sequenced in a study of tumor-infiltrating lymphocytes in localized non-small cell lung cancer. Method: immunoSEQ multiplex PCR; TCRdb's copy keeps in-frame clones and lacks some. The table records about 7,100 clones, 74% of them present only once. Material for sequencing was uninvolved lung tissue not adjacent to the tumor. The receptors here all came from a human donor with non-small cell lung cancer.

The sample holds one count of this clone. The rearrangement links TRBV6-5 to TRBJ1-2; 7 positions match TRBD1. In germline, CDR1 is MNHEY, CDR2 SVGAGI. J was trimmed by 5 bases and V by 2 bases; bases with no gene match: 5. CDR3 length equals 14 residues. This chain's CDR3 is CASSYRAGGYGYTF. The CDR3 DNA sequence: TGTGCCAGCAGTTACCGGGCAGGGGGGTATGGCTACACCTTC.

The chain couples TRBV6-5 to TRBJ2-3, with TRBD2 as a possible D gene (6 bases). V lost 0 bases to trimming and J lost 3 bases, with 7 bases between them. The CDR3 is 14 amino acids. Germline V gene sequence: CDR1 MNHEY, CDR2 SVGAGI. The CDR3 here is CASSYSSGTDTQYF. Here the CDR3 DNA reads TGTGCCAGCAGTTACTCCAGCGGGACAGATACGCAGTATTTT.

The DNA of the CDR3 is TGTGCCAGCAGCCCCCGGGCGGACCAAAACACCGGGGAGCTGTTTTTT. Encoded protein: CASSPRADQNTGELFF. The chain is built from TRBV9 and TRBJ2-2, with D unclear. V was shortened by 4 bases and J by 2 bases, with 15 bases between the two germline ends. Germline values: CDR1 SGDLS, CDR2 YYNGEE. CDR3 length: 16 amino acids.

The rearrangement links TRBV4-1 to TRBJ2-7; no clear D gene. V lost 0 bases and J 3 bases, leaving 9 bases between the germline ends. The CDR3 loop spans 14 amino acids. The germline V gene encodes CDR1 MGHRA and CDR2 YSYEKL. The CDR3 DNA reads TGCGCCAGCAGCCAAGAAGCTGGGTACTACGAGCAGTACTTC. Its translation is CASSQEAGYYEQYF.

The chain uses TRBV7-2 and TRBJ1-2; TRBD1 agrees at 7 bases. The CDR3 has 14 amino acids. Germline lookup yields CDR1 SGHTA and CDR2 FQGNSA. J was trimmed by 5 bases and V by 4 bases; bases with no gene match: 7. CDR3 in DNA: TGTGCCAGCAGCTACGACAGGGTGGAGTATGGCTACACCTTC. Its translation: CASSYDRVEYGYTF.

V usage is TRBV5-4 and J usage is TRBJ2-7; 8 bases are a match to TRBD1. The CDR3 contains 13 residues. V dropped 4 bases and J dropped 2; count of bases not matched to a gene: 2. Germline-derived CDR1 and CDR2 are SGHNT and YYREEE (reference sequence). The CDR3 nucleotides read TGTGCCAGCAGCCAGGGACAGGCCTACGAGCAGTACTTC. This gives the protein CASSQGQAYEQYF.

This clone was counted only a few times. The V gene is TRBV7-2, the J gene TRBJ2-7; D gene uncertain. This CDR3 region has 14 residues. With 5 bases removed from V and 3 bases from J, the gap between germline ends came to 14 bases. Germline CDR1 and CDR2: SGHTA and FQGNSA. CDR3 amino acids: CASSPSVQNYEQYF. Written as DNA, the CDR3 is TGTGCCAGCAGCCCCAGCGTACAGAACTACGAGCAGTACTTC.

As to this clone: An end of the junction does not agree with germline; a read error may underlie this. CDR3 nucleotide sequence: TGCGCCAGCAGGCGAGGAGGCTCTGGGTCCAACGTCCTGACTTTC. It encodes CASRRGGSGSNVLTF. The chain is built from TRBV10-2 and TRBJ2-6; D possibly corresponds to TRBD2 (5 bases). Germline assignment: CDR1 WSHSY and CDR2 SAAADI. CDR3 size: 15 residues.

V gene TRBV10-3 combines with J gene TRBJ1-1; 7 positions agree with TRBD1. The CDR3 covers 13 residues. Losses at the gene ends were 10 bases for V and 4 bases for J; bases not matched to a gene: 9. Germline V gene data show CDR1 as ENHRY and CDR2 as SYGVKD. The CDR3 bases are TGTGCCACCCAGCGGGGACAGCTCACTGAAGCTTTCTTT. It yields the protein CATQRGQLTEAFF.

The DNA of the CDR3 is TGCAGCGTCCCCGGGACTAGCGGGGGGGGATACAATGAGCAGTTCTTC. The encoded protein is CSVPGTSGGGYNEQFF. The chain combines TRBV29-1 with TRBJ2-1; 16 bases fit TRBD2. The CDR3 has 16 residues. The germline CDR1 and CDR2 sequences are SQVTM and ANQGSEA. The junction had 6 bases not matched to a gene; V was cut back by 6 bases and J by 4 bases.

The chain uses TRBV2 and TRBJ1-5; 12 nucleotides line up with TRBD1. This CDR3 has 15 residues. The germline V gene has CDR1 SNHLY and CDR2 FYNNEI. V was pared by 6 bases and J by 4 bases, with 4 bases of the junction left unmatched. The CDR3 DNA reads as TGTGCCAGCAGCAAGGGACAGGGGGCGAATCAGCCCCAGCATTTT. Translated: CASSKGQGANQPQHF. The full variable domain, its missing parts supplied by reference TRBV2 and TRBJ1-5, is EPEVTQTPSHQVTQMGQEVILRCVPISNHLYFYWYRQILGQKVEFLVSFYNNEISEKSEIFDDQFSVERPDGSNFTLKIRSTKLEDSAMYFCASSKGQGANQPQHFGDGTRLSIL.

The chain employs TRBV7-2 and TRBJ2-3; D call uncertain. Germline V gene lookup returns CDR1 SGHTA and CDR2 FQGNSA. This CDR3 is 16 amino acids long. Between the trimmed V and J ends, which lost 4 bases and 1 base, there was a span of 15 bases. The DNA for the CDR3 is TGTGCCAGCAGCTCACCCACCCTGCGACGCACAGATACGCAGTATTTT. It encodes CASSSPTLRRTDTQYF. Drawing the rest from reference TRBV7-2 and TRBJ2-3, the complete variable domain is GAGVSQSPSNKVTEKGKDVELRCDPISGHTALYWYRQSLGQGLEFLIYFQGNSAPDKSGLPSDRFSAERTGGSVSTLTIQRTQQEDSAVYLCASSSPTLRRTDTQYFGPGTRLTVL.

This CDR3 reads CASSLRPGNVNQPQHF. DNA of the CDR3: TGTGCCAGCAGCTTACGTCCAGGGAATGTCAATCAGCCCCAGCATTTT. V gene TRBV7-8 combines with J gene TRBJ1-5; perhaps TRBD1 as D (5 bases). Germline V CDR1 and CDR2: SGHVS, FQNEAQ. This CDR3 region has 16 residues. Trimming removed 2 bases from V and 3 bases from J, with 14 bases in between.

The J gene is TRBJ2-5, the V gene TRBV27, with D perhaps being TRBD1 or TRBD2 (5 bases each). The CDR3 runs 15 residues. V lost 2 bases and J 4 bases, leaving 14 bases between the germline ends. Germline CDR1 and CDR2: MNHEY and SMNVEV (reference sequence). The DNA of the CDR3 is TGTGCCAGCAGTTTAAGTTTAAGGGACCGAGAGACCCAGTACTTC. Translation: CASSLSLRDRETQYF.

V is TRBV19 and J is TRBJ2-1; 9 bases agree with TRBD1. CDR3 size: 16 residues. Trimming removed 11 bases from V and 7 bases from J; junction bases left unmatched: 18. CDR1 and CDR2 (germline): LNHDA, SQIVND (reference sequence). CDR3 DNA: TGTGCCGGAGGAGAGATTCTTTTGGGACAGGGTAATGAGCAGTTCTTC. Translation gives CAGGEILLGQGNEQFF.

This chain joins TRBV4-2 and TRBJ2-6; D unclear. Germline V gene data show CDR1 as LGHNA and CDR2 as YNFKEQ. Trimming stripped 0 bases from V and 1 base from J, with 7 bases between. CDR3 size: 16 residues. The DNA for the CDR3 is TGTGCCAGCAGCCAAGAGGGCTCTTCTGGGGCCAACGTCCTGACTTTC. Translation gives CASSQEGSSGANVLTF.

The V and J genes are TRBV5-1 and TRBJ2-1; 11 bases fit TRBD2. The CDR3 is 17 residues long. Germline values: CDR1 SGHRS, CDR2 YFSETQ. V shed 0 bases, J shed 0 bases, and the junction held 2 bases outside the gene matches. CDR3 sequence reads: CASSLATSGSSYNEQFF. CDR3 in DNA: TGCGCCAGCAGCTTGGCCACTAGCGGGAGCTCCTACAATGAGCAGTTCTTC.

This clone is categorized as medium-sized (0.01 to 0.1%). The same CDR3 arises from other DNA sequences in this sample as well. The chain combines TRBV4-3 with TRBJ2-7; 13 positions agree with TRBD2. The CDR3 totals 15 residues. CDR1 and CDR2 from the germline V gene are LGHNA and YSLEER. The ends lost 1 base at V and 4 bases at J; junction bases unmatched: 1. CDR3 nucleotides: TGCGCCAGCAGCCAAGGGACTAGCGGGAGATACGAGCAGTACTTC. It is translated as CASSQGTSGRYEQYF.